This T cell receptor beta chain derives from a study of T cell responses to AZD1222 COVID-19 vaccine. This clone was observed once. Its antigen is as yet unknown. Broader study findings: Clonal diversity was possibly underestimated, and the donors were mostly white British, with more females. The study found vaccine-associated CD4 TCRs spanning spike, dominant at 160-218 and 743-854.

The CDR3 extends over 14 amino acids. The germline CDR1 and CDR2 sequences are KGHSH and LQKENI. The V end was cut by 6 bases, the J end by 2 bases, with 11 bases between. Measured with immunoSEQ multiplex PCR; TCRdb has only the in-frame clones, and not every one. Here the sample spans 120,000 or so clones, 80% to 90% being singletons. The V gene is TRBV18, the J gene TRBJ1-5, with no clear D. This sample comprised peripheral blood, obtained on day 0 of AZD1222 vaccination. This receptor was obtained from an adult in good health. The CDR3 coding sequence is TGTGCCAGCTCTCCAGGACGGCGCAATCAGCCCCAGCATTTT. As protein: CASSPGRRNQPQHF.